What follows is one T cell receptor (beta chain) and its context. Russia was home to the donors, healthy Caucasian individuals aged 6 to 90. With a J-beta primer mix and a sample-barcoded 5' primer, a second PCR ran roughly 6 to 12 cycles. A 12-random-nucleotide template-switch adaptor tagged each cDNA molecule. TCRdb used MiXCR to reprocess the 5' RACE reads, holding one entry per CDR3 protein. The sample contains 780,000 or so distinct CDR3 sequences, approximately 53% of which appear only once. This sample was taken from a study of blood T cells in healthy people across ages. CDR1 is SQVTM, CDR2 ANQGSEA, per germline. Trimming took off 7 bases at V and 0 bases at J, with 8 bases between the two ends. CDR3 length: 12 amino acids.

The TCR was taken from a man aged 40-55 years in good health. The sequenced sample consisted of blood. V is TRBV29-1 and J is TRBJ2-3; a possible D gene is TRBD2 (5 bases). CDR3 region: CSDRTSTDTQYF. The CDR3 nucleotides read TGCAGCGACCGGACTAGCACAGATACGCAGTATTTT.